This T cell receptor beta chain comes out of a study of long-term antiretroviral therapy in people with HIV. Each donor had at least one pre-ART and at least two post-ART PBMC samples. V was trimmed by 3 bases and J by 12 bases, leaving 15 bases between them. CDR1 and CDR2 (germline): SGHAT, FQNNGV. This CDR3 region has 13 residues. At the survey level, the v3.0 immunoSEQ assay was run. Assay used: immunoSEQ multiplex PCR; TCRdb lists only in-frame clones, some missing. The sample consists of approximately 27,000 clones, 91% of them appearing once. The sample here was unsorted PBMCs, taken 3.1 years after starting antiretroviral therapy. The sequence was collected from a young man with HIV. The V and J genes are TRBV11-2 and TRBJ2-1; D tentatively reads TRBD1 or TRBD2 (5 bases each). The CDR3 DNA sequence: TGTGCCAGCAGCTTTGGCAGGGAGAGCCTGCAGTTCTTC. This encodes CASSFGRESLQFF.